This TCR beta chain was retrieved from a study of OX40 agonist ivuxolimab in advanced cancers. Details on this clone: As yet, its antigen is unknown.

The data were produced by immunoSEQ multiplex PCR, yet TCRdb's version contains in-frame clones alone and is incomplete. Of some 59,000 clones in the sample, about 85% were seen once. General study findings and limits: In the expanded peripheral T cells, antigen specificity was never determined. Several nonresponders also turned out to have low normalized T-cell clonal expansion.

With V trimmed by 6 bases and J by 7 bases, 14 bases remained unmatched. CDR1 MNHEY and CDR2 SMNVEV come from the germline V gene (reference sequence). The CDR3 extends over 16 amino acids. Systemic immunosuppression or autoimmune disease history was grounds to exclude patients. This chain joins TRBV27 and TRBJ1-5; TRBD1 agrees at 8 bases. This TCR came from an adult with an advanced solid tumor such as melanoma, head and neck, liver or kidney cancer. The sample consisted of CD4+ or CD8+ T cells sorted from blood, taken in a trial of the OX40 agonist ivuxolimab. The CDR3 is CASSQSRTGWGQPQHF. In DNA form, the CDR3 reads TGTGCCAGCAGCCAAAGCCGGACAGGGTGGGGACAGCCCCAGCATTTT.